Below, 28 T cell receptor beta chains from the same sample are listed, as sequenced in a study of blood T cells in healthy people across ages. A second roughly 6 to 11 cycle PCR used barcoded and J-beta primers. Each CDR3 protein is one row after TCRdb ran MiXCR on the 5' RACE reads. The table records about 1.4 million distinct CDR3 sequences, roughly 59% of them present only once. The sequenced sample was blood. These TCRs come from a man younger than 35 in good health.

The chain links TRBV29-1 to TRBJ1-1; possible D gene TRBD1, 6 bases. CDR1 is SQVTM and CDR2 is ANQGSEA in the germline V gene. The CDR3 totals 13 residues. V lost 8 bases, J lost 5 bases, and 18 bases lay in between. CDR3 nucleotide sequence: TGCAGCTCGCTGACAGGAGGGGGAACTGAAGCTTTCTTT. Translated, it gives CSSLTGGGTEAFF.

This clonotype has a single count. J is TRBJ1-1 and V is TRBV9, with no clear D. The CDR3 extends over 13 amino acids. Germline lookup yields CDR1 SGDLS and CDR2 YYNGEE. Trimming took 2 bases from V and 6 from J, leaving 11 bases between them. The CDR3 is CASSVDPGAEAFF. CDR3 in DNA: TGTGCCAGCAGCGTTGACCCGGGTGCTGAAGCTTTCTTT.

The chain has TRBV7-9 and TRBJ2-3; possibly TRBD2 for D (6 bases). V gave up 5 bases and J gave up 2 bases, with 14 bases separating them. Germline V gene lookup returns CDR1 SEHNR and CDR2 FQNEAQ (reference sequence). This CDR3 has 15 residues. The CDR3 DNA follows: TGTGCCAGCAGCCCCCCGGGACTTCACACAGATACGCAGTATTTT. Protein: CASSPPGLHTDTQYF.

V usage is TRBV28 and J usage is TRBJ1-1, with D uncertain. Trimming removed 2 bases at V and 2 bases at J, with 18 bases between. Germline lookup yields CDR1 MDHEN and CDR2 SYDVKM. There are 17 residues in the CDR3. DNA of the CDR3: TGTGCCAGCAGTTTACATCGTGGCGGGATCGGTAACACTGAAGCTTTCTTT. Protein sequence: CASSLHRGGIGNTEAFF.

V usage is TRBV28 and J usage is TRBJ1-2, with D possibly TRBD1 on 5 matching bases. The length of the CDR3 is 15 residues. Trimming took off 4 bases at V and 1 base at J, with 13 bases between the two ends. CDR1 is MDHEN and CDR2 is SYDVKM in the germline V gene. For the CDR3, the DNA is TGTGCCAGCAGTTCGACAGCTTTATTTAACTATGGCTACACCTTC. It codes for CASSSTALFNYGYTF.

The rearrangement joins TRBV5-4 to TRBJ1-6; TRBD1 agrees at 7 bases. The CDR3 runs to 15 residues. Germline-derived CDR1 and CDR2 are SGHNT and YYREEE (reference sequence). The V and J ends lost 3 bases and 10 bases, in that order; junction bases with no gene match: 10. The CDR3 sequence: CASSSPGRGRSPLHF. In DNA, the CDR3 is TGTGCCAGCAGCTCCCCGGGGAGGGGGCGATCACCCCTCCACTTT.

V gene TRBV5-5 combines with J gene TRBJ1-5; D gene ambiguous. Germline CDR1 and CDR2: SGHKS and YYEKEE (reference sequence). V was trimmed by 4 bases and J by 0 bases, leaving 11 bases between them. This CDR3 contains 15 residues. The CDR3 DNA reads TGTGCCAGCAGCGCCGAGGGTTATAGCAATCAGCCCCAGCATTTT. Its translation is CASSAEGYSNQPQHF.

The chain links TRBV6-6 to TRBJ1-2; maybe TRBD1 (6 bases). Looked up from germline, CDR1 is MNHNY and CDR2 is SVGAGI (reference sequence). The CDR3 covers 16 residues. V was trimmed by 2 bases and J by 0 bases, leaving 13 bases between them. CDR3 nucleotides: TGTGCCAGCAGTTACCCACGGACAGAACCTAACTATGGCTACACCTTC. Its protein product is CASSYPRTEPNYGYTF.

The J gene is TRBJ2-7, the V gene TRBV15; 8 bases are a match to TRBD2. The CDR3 consists of 16 residues. Germline V gene data show CDR1 as LNHNV and CDR2 as YYDKDF (reference sequence). V gave up 0 bases and J gave up 5 bases; unmatched junction bases: 9. This chain's CDR3 is CATSRDPGLASNEQYF. The CDR3 DNA is TGTGCCACCAGCAGAGATCCCGGACTAGCTAGCAACGAGCAGTACTTC.

Notes on this clonotype: A junction end diverges from the germline sequence, so it may reflect a read error. This rearrangement joins TRBV29-1 to TRBJ2-3; tentatively, D is TRBD1 or TRBD2 (5 bases each). The germline gives CDR1 SQVTM, CDR2 ANQGSEA. CDR3 length equals 18 residues. CDR3 protein: CSVGSAVNIGAHTGTQYF. The CDR3 bases are TGCAGCGTCGGGTCAGCGGTCAACATCGGGGCACACACAGGTACGCAGTATTTT.

This clonotype was counted only a few times. The chain recombines TRBV25-1 with TRBJ2-7, with D perhaps matching TRBD2 (6 bases). This CDR3 region has 15 residues. Per germline, CDR1 MGHDK and CDR2 SYGVNS. Deletions cut 5 bases from V and 1 base from J, with 15 bases between. CDR3 amino acids: CASSLRRDGSYEQYF. As DNA, the CDR3 is TGTGCCAGCAGTTTAAGGAGGGATGGGTCCTACGAGCAGTACTTC.

The chain uses TRBV5-5 and TRBJ1-2; the D is unclear. The CDR3 has 16 residues. Germline CDR1 and CDR2: SGHKS and YYEKEE (reference sequence). Trimming cost V 3 bases and J 4 bases, with 19 bases left between them. CDR3 DNA sequence: TGTGCCAGCAGCTCGCAAAGCCTTCCGACCTTCTATGGCTACACCTTC. Residues: CASSSQSLPTFYGYTF.

This chain links TRBV12-3 or TRBV12-4 with TRBJ1-2; weak D call: TRBD1 (5 bases). Trimming shortened V by 3 bases and J by 8 bases, and 16 bases separated the two germline ends. This CDR3 contains 14 residues. CDR3 region: CASSFPGRAQGYTF. The CDR3 region has the DNA TGTGCCAGCAGTTTTCCCGGCAGGGCGCAGGGCTACACCTTC.

The chain employs TRBV12-3 or TRBV12-4 and TRBJ2-5, with unresolved D. The ends were cut back, 3 bases at V and 2 bases at J, with 16 bases in the middle. The CDR3 is 16 amino acids. CDR3 region: CASSFVTGRRQETQYF. CDR3 sequence (DNA): TGTGCCAGCAGTTTTGTTACCGGTCGACGGCAAGAGACCCAGTACTTC.

The gene calls are TRBV12-3 or TRBV12-4 and TRBJ2-5, with unresolved D. There are 15 residues in the CDR3. V lost 1 base and J 2 bases, leaving 11 bases between the germline ends. The CDR3: CASSLGRKQQETQYF. The CDR3 nucleotides are TGTGCCAGCAGTTTAGGGCGGAAGCAACAAGAGACCCAGTACTTC.

CDR3 DNA: TGCAGTGCTGGAGCCTCCTACAATGAGCAGTTCTTC. Amino acid sequence: CSAGASYNEQFF. V usage is TRBV20-1 and J usage is TRBJ2-1, with D hard to call. Looked up from germline, CDR1 is DFQATT and CDR2 is SNEGSKA (reference sequence). The CDR3 contains 12 residues. V gave up 5 bases and J gave up 0 bases, with 5 bases separating them.

The chain uses TRBV7-9 and TRBJ1-2; 7 bases agree with TRBD1. The J segment lost 1 base and the V segment lost 8 bases, leaving 7 bases of the junction unmatched. Germline-derived CDR1 and CDR2 are SEHNR and FQNEAQ (reference sequence). The CDR3 is made up of 14 amino acids. The CDR3 loop is CASWGTENNYGYTF. Written as DNA, the CDR3 is TGTGCCAGCTGGGGGACAGAAAATAACTATGGCTACACCTTC.

This clonotype was seen a few times. V gene TRBV27 combines with J gene TRBJ2-1, with TRBD2 as a possible D gene (5 bases). V was trimmed by 3 bases and J by 10 bases, leaving 10 bases between them. Germline CDR1 MNHEY, CDR2 SMNVEV (reference sequence). This CDR3 is built from 12 residues. Here the CDR3 DNA reads TGTGCCAGCAGTTTTCCGGGGTCCGAGCAGTTCTTC. This translates into CASSFPGSEQFF.

The chain employs TRBV11-3 and TRBJ1-5; 9 bases map to TRBD1. After removal of 3 bases from V and 3 bases from J, the junction contained 3 bases not matched to a gene. Germline CDR1 is SGHNT and CDR2 is YENEEA. The CDR3 totals 15 residues. The CDR3 region is CASSFNRGLNQPQHF. The CDR3 coding sequence is TGTGCCAGCAGCTTCAACAGGGGGCTCAATCAGCCCCAGCATTTT.

The chain has TRBV11-2 and TRBJ2-5; 7 positions match TRBD2. The junction had 16 bases not matched to a gene; V was cut back by 1 base and J by 2 bases. Germline lookup yields CDR1 SGHAT and CDR2 FQNNGV. This CDR3 contains 19 residues. CDR3 DNA sequence: TGTGCCAGCAGCTTAGTAAAGGAGCGGGGCGGCGGACGTCAAGAGACCCAGTACTTC. The encoded protein is CASSLVKERGGGRQETQYF.

This clonotype was seen only once. The chain is built from TRBV4-1 and TRBJ2-7, with 7 positions matching TRBD2. The CDR3 extends over 16 amino acids. Germline-derived CDR1 and CDR2 are MGHRA and YSYEKL. Trimming removed 0 bases from V and 3 bases from J; junction bases left unmatched: 8. The CDR3 protein is CASSQEIEASGYEQYF. Written as DNA, the CDR3 is TGCGCCAGCAGCCAAGAAATCGAAGCTAGCGGCTACGAGCAGTACTTC.

This CDR3 is CATSPVRTDTQYF. The CDR3 region has the DNA TGTGCCACCAGCCCGGTCCGCACAGATACGCAGTATTTT. This chain joins TRBV15 and TRBJ2-3; D ambiguous. Looked up from germline, CDR1 is LNHNV and CDR2 is YYDKDF (reference sequence). V was trimmed by 5 bases and J by 1 base, leaving 7 bases between them. This CDR3 contains 13 residues.

This clonotype appeared a single time. V and J are TRBV5-1 and TRBJ2-1; D is undetermined. The CDR3 has 17 amino acids. V shed 0 bases and J shed 6 bases, with 19 bases lying between them. CDR1 and CDR2 (germline): SGHRS, YFSETQ. CDR3 nucleotide sequence: TGCGCCAGCAGCTTGGGGGTACGAGACACCCGGGCCAATGAGCAGTTCTTC. Encoded protein: CASSLGVRDTRANEQFF.

This clonotype has more than one count but fewer than ten. The genes are TRBV4-1 and TRBJ2-7, with D uncertain. The germline V and J ends were trimmed by 5 bases and 0 bases, with 14 bases remaining between them. CDR3 length equals 15 residues. The germline V gene has CDR1 MGHRA and CDR2 YSYEKL. This CDR3 is CASSGRKMSSYEQYF. The CDR3 nucleotides are TGCGCCAGCAGCGGGCGAAAGATGAGCTCCTACGAGCAGTACTTC.

The rearrangement uses TRBV20-1 and TRBJ1-4; no clear D gene. This CDR3 is 13 amino acids long. CDR1 and CDR2 (germline): DFQATT, SNEGSKA (reference sequence). V lost 3 bases to trimming and J lost 4 bases, with 9 bases between them. In nucleotides, the CDR3 is TGCAGTGCTAGGCCCACCTTTAATGAAAAACTGTTTTTT. It encodes CSARPTFNEKLFF.

The rearrangement joins TRBV6-1 to TRBJ2-1; TRBD2 matches 11 bases. The trim removed 9 bases at V and 9 bases at J, leaving 7 bases unmatched. CDR1 and CDR2 (germline): MNHNS, SASEGT. The CDR3 runs 13 residues. This chain's CDR3 is CASDQGLAAEQFF. The CDR3 DNA reads as TGTGCCAGTGACCAGGGACTAGCGGCTGAGCAGTTCTTC.

The chain employs TRBV2 and TRBJ2-7, with 8 bases lining up with TRBD1. Germline trimming cut 5 bases from V and 1 base from J; bases unmatched to any gene: 7. The CDR3 totals 15 residues. CDR1 is SNHLY and CDR2 is FYNNEI in the germline V gene. CDR3 sequence reads: CASSPRGTGSYEQYF. CDR3 DNA: TGTGCCAGCAGTCCTAGGGGGACAGGATCCTACGAGCAGTACTTC.

The rearrangement joins TRBV10-3 to TRBJ2-3; D remains unclear. Germline CDR1 and CDR2: ENHRY and SYGVKD. The CDR3 totals 16 residues. Trimming took off 0 bases at V and 4 bases at J, with 14 bases between the two ends. This CDR3 reads CAISESLGMVSDTQYF. The CDR3 DNA reads as TGTGCCATCAGTGAGTCATTGGGCATGGTTTCAGATACGCAGTATTTT.